Listed below are T cell receptor beta chains from one sample, sequenced in a study of response to subunit inactivated influenza vaccine. Each CDR3 protein gets one entry after TCRdb re-called the RT-PCR reads with MiXCR. This repertoire shows about 700,000 distinct CDR3 sequences, 15% to 17% found once; its top ten account for around a tenth. The source was PBMCs from blood, collected 12 days after vaccination. The receptors stem from a man aged 45-65 years who received an inactivated influenza vaccine. CDR3s include the opening cysteine and the closing phenylalanine or tryptophan. The D gene is left open where the match is weak. The size of a clone is reported for some rows only, either as once, few or many, or as a class for expanded clones.

.,.,TRBV3-1,TRBJ2-2,CASSTGHATGELFF,TGTGCCAGCAGTACGGGACACGCCACCGGGGAGCTGTTTTTT
.,.,TRBV5-4,TRBJ2-7,CASSGPGQQLYEQYF,TGTGCCAGCAGCGGGCCGGGACAACAACTTTACGAGCAGTACTTC
TRBD1,.,TRBV15,TRBJ2-3,CATSRDLGTGHTDTQYF,TGTGCCACCAGCAGAGATCTAGGGACAGGGCACACAGATACGCAGTATTTT
.,few,TRBV18,TRBJ2-5,CASSPGDGAQYF,TGTGCCAGCTCACCAGGGGACGGAGCCCAGTACTTC
TRBD1,few,TRBV25-1,TRBJ1-4,CASSAGQGGGLFF,TGTGCCAGCAGTGCCGGACAGGGGGGAGGACTGTTTTTT
.,few,TRBV25-1,TRBJ2-5,CASRMGPRTQYF,TGTGCCAGCAGGATGGGCCCCAGGACCCAGTACTTC
TRBD2,.,TRBV24-1,TRBJ2-7,CATSLSGGSYEQYF,TGTGCCACCAGTCTTTCGGGAGGGTCCTACGAGCAGTACTTC
.,many,TRBV7-2,TRBJ2-2,CASSRVGGTGELFF,TGTGCCAGCAGCCGCGTGGGCGGGACCGGGGAGCTGTTTTTT
TRBD1,.,TRBV28,TRBJ1-5,CASRQQGANQPQHF,TGTGCCAGCAGGCAACAGGGGGCCAATCAGCCCCAGCATTTT
TRBD1,few,TRBV18,TRBJ1-1,CASSPQGARNTEAFF,TGTGCCAGCTCACCACAGGGGGCGCGAAATACTGAAGCTTTCTTT
TRBD2,few,TRBV4-2,TRBJ2-1,CASSHLADYNEQFF,TGTGCCAGCAGCCACCTAGCGGACTACAATGAGCAGTTCTTC
TRBD2,many,TRBV7-8,TRBJ2-1,CASSGYQPRGEGEQFF,TGTGCCAGCAGCGGATACCAACCGAGAGGGGAGGGTGAGCAGTTCTTC
.,.,TRBV24-1,TRBJ2-4,CATSVGGEAKNIQYF,TGTGCCACCAGTGTTGGCGGGGAAGCCAAAAACATTCAGTACTTC
.,.,TRBV25-1,TRBJ1-2,CASSGRQTPYGYTF,TGTGCCAGCAGTGGCCGACAGACCCCCTATGGCTACACCTTC
.,.,TRBV7-9,TRBJ1-4,CASSLAAGKLFF,TGTGCCAGCAGCTTAGCCGCGGGAAAACTGTTTTTT
TRBD1,.,TRBV20-1,TRBJ1-1,CSARDVGGGDDWNTEAFF,TGCAGTGCTAGAGATGTAGGGGGCGGCGACGATTGGAACACTGAAGCTTTCTTT
.,.,TRBV4-1,TRBJ2-1,CASSQASDREQFF,TGCGCCAGCAGCCAAGCGTCAGACCGGGAGCAGTTCTTC
.,.,TRBV5-4,TRBJ2-7,CASSPTGTVTYEQYF,TGTGCCAGCAGCCCTACCGGGACGGTAACCTACGAGCAGTACTTC
.,.,TRBV29-1,TRBJ2-7,CSVVNSPYEQYF,TGCAGCGTTGTGAACTCACCCTACGAGCAGTACTTC
.,.,TRBV5-1,TRBJ2-1,CASSPAHREAYNEQFF,TGCGCTAGCAGTCCGGCCCACAGGGAAGCCTACAATGAGCAGTTCTTC
.,few,TRBV7-9,TRBJ1-2,CASSSRAPFTTNYGYTF,TGTGCCAGCAGCTCCCGGGCCCCGTTTACCACTAACTATGGCTACACCTTC
.,.,TRBV11-2,TRBJ1-1,CASRGLSTEAFF,TGTGCCAGCAGGGGTCTGAGCACTGAAGCTTTCTTT
.,.,TRBV5-6,TRBJ1-1,CASSFRIKLEAFF,TGTGCCAGCAGCTTCCGGATTAAGCTTGAAGCTTTCTTT